This T cell receptor beta chain was captured in a study of cytomegalovirus exposure and HLA in healthy donors. Study-wide points: Sequences of the TCR beta chain were said to predict the HLA-A and HLA-B alleles of most subjects accurately.

Trimming removed 10 bases from V and 0 bases from J, with 17 bases in between. There are 14 residues in the CDR3. The germline V gene has CDR1 SGHKS and CDR2 YYEKEE (reference sequence). This clone was detected a few times. Its matching antigen is unknown. 13 Jbeta primers and 60 Vbeta primers were used for the PCR. Assay used: immunoSEQ multiplex PCR; TCRdb lists only in-frame clones, some missing. The sample has about 93,000 clones, roughly 67% seen once; the top ten hold approximately 5.8%. The sample consisted of PBMCs. J is TRBJ2-7 and V is TRBV5-5; TRBD1 is a possible D gene (5 bases). The TCR originated in a boy aged 10-17 years in good health and CMV-seropositive. The CDR3 DNA sequence: TGTGCCGGATCAGCAGGGCTTATCTCCTACGAGCAGTACTTC. As protein: CAGSAGLISYEQYF.